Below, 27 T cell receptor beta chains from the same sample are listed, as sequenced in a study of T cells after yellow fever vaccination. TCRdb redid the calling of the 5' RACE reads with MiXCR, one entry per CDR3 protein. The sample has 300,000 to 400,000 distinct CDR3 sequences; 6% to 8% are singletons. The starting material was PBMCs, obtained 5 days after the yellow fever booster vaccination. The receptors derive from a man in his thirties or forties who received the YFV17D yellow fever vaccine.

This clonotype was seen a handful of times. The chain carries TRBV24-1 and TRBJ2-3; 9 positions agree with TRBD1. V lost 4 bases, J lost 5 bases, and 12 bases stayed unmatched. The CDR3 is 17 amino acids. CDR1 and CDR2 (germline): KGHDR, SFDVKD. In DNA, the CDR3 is TGTGCCACCAGTGACCCTCGGACAGGGGCCGGAAAAGATACGCAGTATTTT. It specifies CATSDPRTGAGKDTQYF.

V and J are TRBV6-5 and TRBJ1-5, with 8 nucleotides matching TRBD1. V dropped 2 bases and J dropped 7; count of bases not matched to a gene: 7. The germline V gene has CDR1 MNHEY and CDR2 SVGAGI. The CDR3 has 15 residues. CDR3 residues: CASSYPGQGGQPQHF. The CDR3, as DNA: TGTGCCAGCAGTTACCCTGGACAGGGAGGGCAGCCCCAGCATTTT.

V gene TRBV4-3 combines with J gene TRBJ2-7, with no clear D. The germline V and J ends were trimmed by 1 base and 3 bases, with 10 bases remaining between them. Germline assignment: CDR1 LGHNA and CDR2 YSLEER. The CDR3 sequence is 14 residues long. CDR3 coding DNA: TGCGCCAGCAGCCAAGGAGGCAGGAGCTACGAGCAGTACTTC. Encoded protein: CASSQGGRSYEQYF.

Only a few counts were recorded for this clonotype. CDR3 amino acids: CASSFGTGGNTGELFF. CDR3 coding DNA: TGCGCCAGCAGCTTCGGCACAGGGGGCAACACCGGGGAGCTGTTTTTT. The chain joins TRBV5-1 to TRBJ2-2, with 9 bases that match TRBD1. The CDR3 has 16 residues. The trim removed 2 bases at V and 2 bases at J, leaving 4 bases unmatched. The germline V gene encodes CDR1 SGHRS and CDR2 YFSETQ.

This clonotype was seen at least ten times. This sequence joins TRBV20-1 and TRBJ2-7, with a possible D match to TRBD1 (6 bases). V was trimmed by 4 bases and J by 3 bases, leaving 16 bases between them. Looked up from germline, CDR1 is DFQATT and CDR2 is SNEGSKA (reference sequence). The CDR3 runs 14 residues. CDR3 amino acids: CSAIRQVDGYEQYF. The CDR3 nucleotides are TGCAGTGCTATTCGACAGGTTGACGGCTACGAGCAGTACTTC.

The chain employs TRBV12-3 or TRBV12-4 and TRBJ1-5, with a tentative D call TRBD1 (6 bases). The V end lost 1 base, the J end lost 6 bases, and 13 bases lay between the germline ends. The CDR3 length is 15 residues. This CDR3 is CASSLELGGSQPQHF. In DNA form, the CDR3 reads TGTGCCAGCAGTTTAGAATTGGGGGGCAGTCAGCCCCAGCATTTT.

This CDR3 is CSARGASGTYEQYF. CDR3 nucleotide sequence: TGCAGTGCTAGGGGGGCTAGCGGAACCTACGAGCAGTACTTC. V is TRBV20-1 and J is TRBJ2-7; a possible D gene is TRBD2 (7 bases). The V gene's germline CDR1 is DFQATT and CDR2 SNEGSKA (reference sequence). The length of the CDR3 is 14 residues. Trimming removed 3 bases from V and 2 bases from J, with 14 bases in between.

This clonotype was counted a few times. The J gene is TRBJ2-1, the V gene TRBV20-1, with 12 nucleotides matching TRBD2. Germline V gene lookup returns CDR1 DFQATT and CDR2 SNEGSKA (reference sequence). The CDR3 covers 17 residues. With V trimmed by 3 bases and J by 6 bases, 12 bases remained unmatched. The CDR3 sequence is CSARTERLAGELNEQFF. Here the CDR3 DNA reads TGCAGTGCTAGGACAGAACGACTAGCGGGAGAGCTCAATGAGCAGTTCTTC.

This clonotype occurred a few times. The CDR3 region is CASSYGQGAFF. The CDR3 DNA reads TGTGCCAGCAGTTACGGGCAGGGCGCTTTCTTT. This chain connects TRBV6-5 to TRBJ1-1, with D perhaps matching TRBD1 (5 bases). V lost 2 bases, J lost 11 bases, and 9 bases lay in between. The CDR3 runs 11 residues. Looked up from germline, CDR1 is MNHEY and CDR2 is SVGAGI.

CDR3 in DNA: TGTGCCAGCAGCTTCGGGACTACCCGGGGGGTCTACAATGAGCAGTTCTTC. As protein: CASSFGTTRGVYNEQFF. This rearrangement joins TRBV7-9 to TRBJ2-1; 7 bases align to TRBD2. This CDR3 has 17 residues. Germline V CDR1 and CDR2: SEHNR, FQNEAQ (reference sequence). Germline trimming cut 3 bases from V and 3 bases from J; bases unmatched to any gene: 11.

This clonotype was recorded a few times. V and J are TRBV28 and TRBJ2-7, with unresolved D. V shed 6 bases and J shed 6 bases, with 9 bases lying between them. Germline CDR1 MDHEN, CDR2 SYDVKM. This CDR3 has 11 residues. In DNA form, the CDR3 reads TGTGCCAGCAGCTTGATAGGCGAGCAGTACTTC. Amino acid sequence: CASSLIGEQYF.

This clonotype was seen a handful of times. The CDR3 bases are TGTGCCAGCAGCCATATGACTAGCGGGAGGCCATCTTTC. Protein product: CASSHMTSGRPSF. The chain is built from TRBV21-1 and TRBJ2-1; the listed D gene, TRBD2, was not tested against the DNA. TRBV21-1 is classified as a pseudogene. This CDR3 spans 13 amino acids.

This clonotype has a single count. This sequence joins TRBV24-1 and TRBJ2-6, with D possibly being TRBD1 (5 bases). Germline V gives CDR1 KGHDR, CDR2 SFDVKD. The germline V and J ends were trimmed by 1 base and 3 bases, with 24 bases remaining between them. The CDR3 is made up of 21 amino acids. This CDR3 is CATSDFFRHPRASYGANVLTF. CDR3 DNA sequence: TGTGCCACCAGTGATTTCTTCAGACACCCCAGGGCCTCTTATGGGGCCAACGTCCTGACTTTC.

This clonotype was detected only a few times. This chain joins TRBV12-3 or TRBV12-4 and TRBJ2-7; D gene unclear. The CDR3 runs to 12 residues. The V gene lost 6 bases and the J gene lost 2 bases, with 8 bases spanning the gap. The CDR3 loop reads CASRTETYEQYF. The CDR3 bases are TGTGCCAGCAGGACGGAAACCTACGAGCAGTACTTC.

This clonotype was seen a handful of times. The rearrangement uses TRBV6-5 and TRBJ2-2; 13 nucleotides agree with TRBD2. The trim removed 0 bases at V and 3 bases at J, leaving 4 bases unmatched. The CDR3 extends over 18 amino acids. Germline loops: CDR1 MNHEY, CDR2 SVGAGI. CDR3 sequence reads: CASSYSATSGRDTGELFF. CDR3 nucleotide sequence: TGTGCCAGCAGTTACTCCGCTACTAGCGGGAGGGACACCGGGGAGCTGTTTTTT.

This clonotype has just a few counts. The CDR3 reads CASSSPGQEIFDEQFF. The CDR3 DNA sequence: TGTGCCAGCAGCTCTCCGGGACAGGAGATATTTGATGAGCAGTTCTTC. The chain couples TRBV7-8 to TRBJ2-1; 8 bases are shared with TRBD1. The CDR3 sequence is 16 residues long. V lost 4 bases and J lost 8; bases outside the gene matches: 13. Germline CDR1 is SGHVS and CDR2 is FQNEAQ.

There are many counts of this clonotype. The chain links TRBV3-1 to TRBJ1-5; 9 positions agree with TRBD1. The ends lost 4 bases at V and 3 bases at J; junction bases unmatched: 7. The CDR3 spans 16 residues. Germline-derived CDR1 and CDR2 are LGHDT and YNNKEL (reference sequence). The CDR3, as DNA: TGTGCCAGCAGCCGGGGGACAGGGAGGTACAATCAGCCCCAGCATTTT. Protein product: CASSRGTGRYNQPQHF. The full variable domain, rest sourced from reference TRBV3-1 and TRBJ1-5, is DTAVSQTPKYLVTQMGNDKSIKCEQNLGHDTMYWYKQDSKKFLKIMFSYNNKELIINETVPNRFSPKSPDKAHLNLHINSLELGDSAVYFCASSRGTGRYNQPQHFGDGTRLSIL.

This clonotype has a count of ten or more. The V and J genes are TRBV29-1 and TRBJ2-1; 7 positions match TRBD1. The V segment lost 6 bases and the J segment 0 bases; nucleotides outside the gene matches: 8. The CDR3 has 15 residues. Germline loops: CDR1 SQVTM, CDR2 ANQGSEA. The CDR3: CSVGPGGASYNEQFF. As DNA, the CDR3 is TGCAGCGTGGGACCAGGGGGAGCCTCCTACAATGAGCAGTTCTTC.

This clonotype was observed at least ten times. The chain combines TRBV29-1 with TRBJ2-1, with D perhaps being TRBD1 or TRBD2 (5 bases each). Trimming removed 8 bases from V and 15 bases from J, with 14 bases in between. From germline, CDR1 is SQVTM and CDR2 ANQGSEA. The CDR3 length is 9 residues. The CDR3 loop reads CSTMGPLFF. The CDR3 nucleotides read TGCAGCACAATGGGACCCTTGTTCTTC.

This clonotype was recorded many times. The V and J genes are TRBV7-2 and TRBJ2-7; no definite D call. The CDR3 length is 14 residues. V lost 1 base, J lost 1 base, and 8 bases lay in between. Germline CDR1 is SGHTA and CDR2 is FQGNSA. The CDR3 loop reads CASSLDHISYEQYF. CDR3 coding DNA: TGTGCCAGCAGCTTAGACCATATTTCCTACGAGCAGTACTTC.

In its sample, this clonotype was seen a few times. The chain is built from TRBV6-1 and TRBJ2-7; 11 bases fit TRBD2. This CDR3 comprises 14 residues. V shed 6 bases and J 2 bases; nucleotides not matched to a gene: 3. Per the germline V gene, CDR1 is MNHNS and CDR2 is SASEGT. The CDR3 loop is CASRGLAGPYEQYF. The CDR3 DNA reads TGTGCCAGCAGAGGACTAGCGGGTCCCTACGAGCAGTACTTC.

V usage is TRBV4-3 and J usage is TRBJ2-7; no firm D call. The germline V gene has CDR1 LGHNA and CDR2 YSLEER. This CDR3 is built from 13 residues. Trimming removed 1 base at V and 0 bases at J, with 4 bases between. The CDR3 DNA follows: TGCGCCAGCAGCCAAGCGCCCTCCTACGAGCAGTACTTC. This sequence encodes CASSQAPSYEQYF.

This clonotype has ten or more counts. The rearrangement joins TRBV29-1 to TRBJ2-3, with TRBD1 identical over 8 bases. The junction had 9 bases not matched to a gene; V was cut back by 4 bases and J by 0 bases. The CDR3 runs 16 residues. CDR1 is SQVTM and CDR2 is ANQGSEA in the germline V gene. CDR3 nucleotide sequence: TGCAGCGTTGTTCTCTCAGGGGGCTCTAGCACAGATACGCAGTATTTT. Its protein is CSVVLSGGSSTDTQYF.

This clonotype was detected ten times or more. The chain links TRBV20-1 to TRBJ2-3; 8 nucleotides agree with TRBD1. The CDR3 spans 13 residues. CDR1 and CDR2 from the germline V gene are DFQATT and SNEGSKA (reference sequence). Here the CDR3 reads CTVGAGGADTQYF. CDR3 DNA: TGCACCGTGGGGGCAGGGGGCGCAGATACGCAGTATTTT.

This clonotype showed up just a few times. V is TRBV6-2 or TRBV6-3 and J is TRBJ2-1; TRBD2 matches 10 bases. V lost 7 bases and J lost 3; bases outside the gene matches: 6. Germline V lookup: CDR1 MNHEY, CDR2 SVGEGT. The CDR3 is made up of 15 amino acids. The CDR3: CASKNPSGGYNEQFF. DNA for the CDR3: TGTGCCAGCAAAAACCCTAGCGGGGGCTACAATGAGCAGTTCTTC.

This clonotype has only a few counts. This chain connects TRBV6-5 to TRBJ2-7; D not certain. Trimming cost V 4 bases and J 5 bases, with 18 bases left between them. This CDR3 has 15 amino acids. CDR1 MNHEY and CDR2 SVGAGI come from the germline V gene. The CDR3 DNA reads TGTGCCAGCAGTTCGGTGACGGCACTGGGTCACGAGCAGTACTTC. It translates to CASSSVTALGHEQYF.

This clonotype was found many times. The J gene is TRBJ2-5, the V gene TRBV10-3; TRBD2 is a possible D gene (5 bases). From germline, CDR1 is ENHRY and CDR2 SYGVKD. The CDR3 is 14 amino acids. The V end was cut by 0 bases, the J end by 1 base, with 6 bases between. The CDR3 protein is CAISESSVQETQYF. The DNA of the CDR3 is TGTGCCATCAGTGAGTCTAGCGTCCAAGAGACCCAGTACTTC.